This T cell receptor (beta chain) originates from a study of blood T cell repertoires in COVID-19. Study details: Sources were T cells, B-cell-depleted T cells, or PBMCs; the material itself was cDNA or gDNA.

Germline CDR1 MNHEY, CDR2 SVGAGI. V dropped 6 bases and J dropped 8; count of bases not matched to a gene: 7. This CDR3 has 15 amino acids. This clone was counted once. Original handling: Estimated nucleated cell counts came from reference gene primer amplification. The assay was immunoSEQ multiplex PCR, and TCRdb's table has in-frame clones only and misses some. V and J calls and clone size are as listed in that table; D and trimming were resolved from the DNA. The sample gives 95,000 to 100,000 clones, approximately 91% of which show up once; around 16% is in the top ten. The clonotype comes from a man in his fifties or sixties with acute or convalescent COVID-19. The chain links TRBV6-5 to TRBJ2-2, with 12 bases that match TRBD2. Sample: peripheral blood. CDR3 residues: CASRTLAGGSGELFF. The CDR3 DNA sequence: TGTGCCAGCAGAACTCTAGCGGGGGGGTCGGGGGAGCTGTTTTTT.